The source of this TCR beta chain is a study of CD8 T cells in ankylosing spondylitis. The study, taken as a whole, reports: A TCR beta motif made of about 8 highly homologous variants seemed typical of ankylosing spondylitis blood. Some of the motif variants had earlier been found in reactive arthritis patients' fluid and blood. Disease-linked clones proved CD8+ and comparatively uncommon in peripheral blood.

Only a few counts were recorded for this clonotype. The antigen is unknown. A quantitative 5'-RACE method, one with molecular barcodes, was used to make TCR beta libraries. MiXCR was run by TCRdb on the 5' RACE reads, yielding one entry per CDR3 protein. The sample shows 130,000 or so distinct CDR3 sequences, approximately 17% of them seen only once. The CDR3 is made up of 13 amino acids. V was clipped by 10 bases and J by 1 base, with 14 bases between them. The V gene's germline CDR1 is MNHEY and CDR2 SMNVEV (reference sequence). V usage is TRBV27 and J usage is TRBJ2-7; D call uncertain. What was sequenced was blood, either unsorted or a sorted T cell fraction (not recorded which). The origin of this receptor is a male donor with ankylosing spondylitis. The CDR3 sequence is CANTLDGSYEQYF. The CDR3 DNA reads TGTGCCAATACCTTAGACGGGTCCTACGAGCAGTACTTC.